The 8 T cell receptor beta chains given below trace back to one sample, sequenced in a study of PD-1 blockade in classical Hodgkin lymphoma. Here immunoSEQ multiplex PCR was the method, and the copy in TCRdb shows in-frame clones only, minus some. The repertoire holds 40,000 to 45,000 clones, with around 69% as singletons. As for time point: cycle 4 day 1 (C4D1), after 6 weeks of nivolumab. There was relapse after autologous stem cell transplantation in every patient, and there was variation in brentuximab vedotin exposure. The source was peripheral blood mononuclear cells (PBMCs), collected before the fourth cycle of nivolumab. The source is a human donor with classical Hodgkin lymphoma.

This chain connects TRBV6-6 to TRBJ1-1; maybe TRBD1 (5 bases). The CDR3 contains 14 residues. CDR1 and CDR2 from the germline V gene are MNHNY and SVGAGI (reference sequence). The V end lost 1 base, the J end lost 1 base, and 7 bases lay between the germline ends. The DNA of the CDR3 is TGTGCCAGCAGTTACTTTACAGGGAACACTGAAGCTTTCTTT. It specifies CASSYFTGNTEAFF.

The rearrangement links TRBV7-9 to TRBJ2-7; D is perhaps TRBD2 (6 bases). Per germline, CDR1 SEHNR and CDR2 FQNEAQ (reference sequence). The CDR3 extends over 14 amino acids. Trimming stripped 3 bases from V and 4 bases from J, with 13 bases between. Here the CDR3 DNA reads TGTGCCAGCAGCTTCGGTCCGGGGAGGTACGAGCAGTACTTC. Translated, it gives CASSFGPGRYEQYF.

The CDR3 sequence: CASSPGGAGGYTF. The CDR3 DNA sequence: TGTGCCAGCAGCCCCGGAGGGGCGGGCGGCTACACCTTC. The chain joins TRBV2 to TRBJ1-2; a possible D gene is TRBD1 (5 bases). The germline V gene encodes CDR1 SNHLY and CDR2 FYNNEI. The V end lost 6 bases, the J end lost 8 bases, and 16 bases lay between the germline ends. This CDR3 spans 13 amino acids.

This clone has more than one count but fewer than ten. J is TRBJ1-2 and V is TRBV5-6; 7 bases fit TRBD1. The V gene end was trimmed by 4 bases and the J gene end by 5 bases; junction bases not matched to a gene: 11. Germline values: CDR1 SGHDT, CDR2 YYEEEE. The CDR3 loop spans 15 amino acids. Written as DNA, the CDR3 is TGTGCCAGCAGCCCGGCGACAGGGTTCGGGTATGGCTACACCTTC. It translates to CASSPATGFGYGYTF.

This clone appeared a few times. The rearrangement joins TRBV7-9 to TRBJ1-1; 7 positions match TRBD1. Germline V gene data show CDR1 as SEHNR and CDR2 as FQNEAQ (reference sequence). CDR3 length: 11 amino acids. Trimming cost V 4 bases and J 8 bases; bases outside gene matches: 1. The CDR3 reads CASSSTGEAFF. DNA of the CDR3: TGTGCCAGCAGCTCGACAGGGGAAGCTTTCTTT. Based on the CDR3 plus reference TRBV7-9 and TRBJ1-1, the full variable domain is DTGVSQNPRHKITKRGQNVTFRCDPISEHNRLYWYRQTLGQGPEFLTYFQNEAQLEKSRLLSDRFSAERPKGSFSTLEIQRTEQGDSAMYLCASSSTGEAFFGQGTRLTVV.

V gene TRBV5-8 combines with J gene TRBJ2-7; D unresolved. The germline V and J ends were trimmed by 0 bases and 6 bases, with 16 bases remaining between them. CDR1 and CDR2 (germline): SGHTS, YDEGEE. The CDR3 runs 15 residues. CDR3 nucleotide sequence: TGTGCCAGCAGCTTGGGTGTTGGTAGTTTGGGCGAGCAGTACTTC. Translated: CASSLGVGSLGEQYF.

The chain couples TRBV28 to TRBJ1-2, with 7 bases identical to TRBD1. The trim removed 6 bases at V and 1 base at J, leaving 11 bases unmatched. The CDR3 runs to 16 residues. In germline, CDR1 is MDHEN, CDR2 SYDVKM. CDR3 protein: CASRPDRVGGNYGYTF. DNA of the CDR3: TGTGCCAGCAGACCTGACAGGGTAGGAGGTAACTATGGCTACACCTTC.

This clone was seen a handful of times. The chain links TRBV5-6 to TRBJ2-1, with 10 bases fitting TRBD1. This CDR3 has 17 amino acids. V shed 5 bases and J 0 bases; nucleotides not matched to a gene: 8. Germline V gene data show CDR1 as SGHDT and CDR2 as YYEEEE. CDR3 sequence reads: CASRPGTGDNSYNEQFF. The DNA of the CDR3 is TGTGCCAGCAGGCCCGGGACAGGGGACAACTCCTACAATGAGCAGTTCTTC.